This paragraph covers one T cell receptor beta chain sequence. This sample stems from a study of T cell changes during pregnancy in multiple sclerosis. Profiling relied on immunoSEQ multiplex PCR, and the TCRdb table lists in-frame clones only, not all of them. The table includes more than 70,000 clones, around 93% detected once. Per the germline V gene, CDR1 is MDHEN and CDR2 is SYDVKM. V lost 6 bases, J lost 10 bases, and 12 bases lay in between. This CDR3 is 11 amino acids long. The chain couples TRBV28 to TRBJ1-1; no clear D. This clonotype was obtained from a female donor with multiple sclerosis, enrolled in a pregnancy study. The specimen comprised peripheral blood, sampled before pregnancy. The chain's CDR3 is CASRVSMRAFF. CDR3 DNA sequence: TGTGCCAGCAGGGTTTCGATGAGAGCTTTCTTT.